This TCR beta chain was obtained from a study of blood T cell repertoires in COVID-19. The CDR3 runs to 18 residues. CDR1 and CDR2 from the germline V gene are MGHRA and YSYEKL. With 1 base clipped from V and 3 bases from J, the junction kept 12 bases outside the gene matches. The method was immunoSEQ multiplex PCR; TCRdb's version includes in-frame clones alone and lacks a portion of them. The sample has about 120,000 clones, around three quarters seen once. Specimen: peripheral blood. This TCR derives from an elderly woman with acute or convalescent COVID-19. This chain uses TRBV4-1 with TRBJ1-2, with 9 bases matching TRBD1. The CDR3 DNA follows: TGCGCCAGCAGCCAAGCCCCCGGGACAGGGTCTTACTACTATGGCTACACCTTC. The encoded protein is CASSQAPGTGSYYYGYTF.